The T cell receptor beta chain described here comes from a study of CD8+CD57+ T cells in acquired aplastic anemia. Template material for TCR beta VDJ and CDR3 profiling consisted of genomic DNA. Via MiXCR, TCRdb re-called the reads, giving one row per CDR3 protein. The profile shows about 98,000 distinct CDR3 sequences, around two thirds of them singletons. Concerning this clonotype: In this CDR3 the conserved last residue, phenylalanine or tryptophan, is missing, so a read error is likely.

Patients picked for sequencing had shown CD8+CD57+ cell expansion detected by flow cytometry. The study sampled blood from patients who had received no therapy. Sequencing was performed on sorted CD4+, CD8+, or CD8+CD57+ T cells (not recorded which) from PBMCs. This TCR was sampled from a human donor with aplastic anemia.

The CDR3 spells CATSGSSTDTQYS. The DNA for the CDR3 is TGTGCCACCAGTGGCTCTAGCACAGATACGCAGTATTCT. The J gene is TRBJ2-3, the V gene TRBV24-1; D unclear. Germline lookup yields CDR1 KGHDR and CDR2 SFDVKD. This CDR3 has 13 amino acids. Trimming shortened V by 5 bases and J by 0 bases, and 5 bases separated the two germline ends.